The present T cell receptor (beta chain) was sequenced within a study of blood T cell repertoires in COVID-19. Generated by immunoSEQ multiplex PCR, the TCRdb table keeps only in-frame clones and is missing some. This table holds approximately 450,000 clones, 70% to 90% found once. There are a few counts of this clone. Germline V lookup: CDR1 MNHEY, CDR2 SMNVEV (reference sequence). The CDR3 sequence is 17 residues long. Trimming took off 6 bases at V and 2 bases at J, with 23 bases between the two ends. Sample: PBMCs or T cells enriched from blood (not recorded which). This clonotype was obtained from a woman younger than 30 with acute COVID-19. The chain has TRBV27 and TRBJ2-7, with a tentative D call TRBD2 (6 bases). CDR3 sequence reads: CASSPAEYGDLTYEQYF. The CDR3 bases are TGTGCCAGCAGCCCCGCCGAATATGGGGACTTGACCTACGAGCAGTACTTC.